These 6 T cell receptor beta chains were all obtained from the same sample, sequenced in a study of type 1 and type 2 diabetes patients. The PCR template was genomic DNA. Amplification of the beta chain CDR3 used 30 forward and 13 reverse multiplex primers. From the multiplex PCR reads, TCRdb called clonotypes with MiXCR, one entry per CDR3 protein. Of more than 250,000 distinct CDR3 sequences detected, roughly 50% appear once; the ten largest clones hold about 13%. The sample consisted of peripheral blood mononuclear cells (PBMCs). The receptors were gathered from a man aged 18-30 years with type 2 diabetes.

As for this clonotype: A single base separates this from a much larger clone, so it may be a read error. The chain carries TRBV5-4 and TRBJ2-5; D unresolved. The CDR3 sequence is 12 residues long. Germline V gene data show CDR1 as SGHNT and CDR2 as YYREEE (reference sequence). The CDR3 loop is CASSLGQGTQYF. CDR3 coding DNA: TGTGCCAGCAGCTTGGGCCAAGGGACCCAGTACTTC.

The chain joins TRBV5-1 to TRBJ2-6; maybe TRBD1 (6 bases). The CDR3 loop spans 18 amino acids. Looked up from germline, CDR1 is SGHRS and CDR2 is YFSETQ. V gave up 4 bases and J gave up 4 bases, with 21 bases separating them. CDR3 residues: CASSKTQGMVSGANVLTF. In DNA, the CDR3 is TGCGCCAGCAGCAAAACTCAGGGGATGGTATCCGGGGCCAACGTCCTGACTTTC.

J is TRBJ2-7 and V is TRBV28; D gene uncertain. Germline CDR1 MDHEN, CDR2 SYDVKM. V was shortened by 3 bases and J by 3 bases, with 15 bases between the two germline ends. The CDR3 totals 15 residues. The CDR3 loop is CASSLKGYTDYEQYF. The DNA of the CDR3 is TGTGCCAGCAGTTTGAAAGGGTACACGGACTACGAGCAGTACTTC.

At least ten counts were recorded for this clonotype. This chain uses TRBV6-1 with TRBJ2-7, with D possibly matching TRBD2 (6 bases). The CDR3 extends over 17 amino acids. CDR1 is MNHNS, CDR2 SASEGT, per germline. V lost 2 bases, J lost 2 bases, and 19 bases lay in between. The CDR3 bases are TGTGCCAGCAGTGAATCAGCGAGGAGTAGCGGACCCTACGAGCAGTACTTC. Translated, it gives CASSESARSSGPYEQYF.

The chain is built from TRBV29-1 and TRBJ2-5, with D perhaps TRBD2 (5 bases). Trimming took off 4 bases at V and 5 bases at J, with 14 bases between the two ends. The CDR3 contains 13 residues. Germline loops: CDR1 SQVTM, CDR2 ANQGSEA. The CDR3 loop is CSVVLPGIETQYF. For the CDR3, the DNA is TGCAGCGTTGTTCTTCCCGGGATTGAGACCCAGTACTTC.

The chain uses TRBV15 and TRBJ1-4; possibly TRBD1 for D (5 bases). Trimming cost V 2 bases and J 4 bases, with 17 bases left between them. This CDR3 is 17 amino acids long. Germline CDR1 and CDR2: LNHNV and YYDKDF (reference sequence). CDR3 in DNA: TGTGCCACCAGCAGACCCCGAGGGGCGGTTAATAATGAAAAACTGTTTTTT. As protein: CATSRPRGAVNNEKLFF. The whole variable domain, remainder taken from reference TRBV15 and TRBJ1-4, is DAMVIQNPRYQVTQFGKPVTLSCSQTLNHNVMYWYQQKSSQAPKLLFHYYDKDFNNEADTPDNFQSRRPNTSFCFLDIRSPGLGDTAMYLCATSRPRGAVNNEKLFFGSGTQLSVL.